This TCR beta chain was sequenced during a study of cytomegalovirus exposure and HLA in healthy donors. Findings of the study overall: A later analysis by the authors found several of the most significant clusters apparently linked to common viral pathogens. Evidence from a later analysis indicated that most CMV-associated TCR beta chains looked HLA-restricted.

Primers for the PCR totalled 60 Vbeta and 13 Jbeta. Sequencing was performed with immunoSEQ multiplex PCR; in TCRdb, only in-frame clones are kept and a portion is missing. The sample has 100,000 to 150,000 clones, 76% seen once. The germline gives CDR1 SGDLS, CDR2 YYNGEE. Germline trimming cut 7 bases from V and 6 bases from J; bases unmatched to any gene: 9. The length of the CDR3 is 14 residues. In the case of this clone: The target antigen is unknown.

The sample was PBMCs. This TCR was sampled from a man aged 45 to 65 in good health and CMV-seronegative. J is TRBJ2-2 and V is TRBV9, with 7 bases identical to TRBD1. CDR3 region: CASGRTGGAGELFF. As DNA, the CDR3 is TGTGCCAGCGGACGGACAGGCGGTGCCGGGGAGCTGTTTTTT.